The present T cell receptor (beta chain) was sequenced within a study of circulating and synovial CD4+ cells in juvenile arthritis. Study-level points and caveats: Diversity here was lower than in bulk blood CD4 cells.

Germline loops: CDR1 GTSNPN, CDR2 SVGIG (reference sequence). V lost 5 bases, J lost 6 bases, and 8 bases lay in between. This CDR3 contains 11 residues. In the case of this clone: Antigen unknown.

Libraries were prepared by immunoSEQ multiplex PCR; TCRdb keeps only in-frame clonotypes and omits some of them. The data show around 18,000 clones, about 93% seen once. Sequencing was carried out using CD4+ T cells from blood. The rearrangement joins TRBV30 to TRBJ1-5; D unclear. This clonotype was sampled from a human donor with juvenile idiopathic arthritis. DNA for the CDR3: TGTGCCTGGGGTAGCTCTCAGCCCCAGCATTTT. Protein product: CAWGSSQPQHF.